This T cell receptor beta chain was captured by sequencing in a study of shared T cell receptors in the human thymus. The CDR3 has 16 residues. CDR1 and CDR2 (germline): MDHEN, SYDVKM. Trimming removed 7 bases from V and 3 bases from J, with 18 bases in between. This clone has only a few counts. Data came from immunoSEQ multiplex PCR; TCRdb stores just in-frame clones and leaves some out. The sample includes about 500,000 clones, roughly 74% seen only once; the top ten take more than 0.01%. The data were also submitted as part of a second study, on human thymus T cells. From that report: Donation was from healthy Finnish infants who were having corrective surgery that addressed congenital heart defects. Thymus specimens were resections from corrective heart surgery. What appeared biased in thymic and blood repertoires was the usage of V and J genes. Thymic repertoires from unrelated individuals overlapped highly, related research reported.

The clonotype comes from a boy younger than two with a congenital heart defect. Sequencing was carried out using thymocytes. This chain links TRBV28 with TRBJ2-2; perhaps TRBD2 as D (7 bases). The CDR3 coding sequence is TGTGCCAGCACCTCCGGGAGGCAGGGGTACACCGGGGAGCTGTTTTTT. Translating gives CASTSGRQGYTGELFF. The complete variable domain, with remaining parts taken from reference TRBV28 and TRBJ2-2, reads DVKVTQSSRYLVKRTGEKVFLECVQDMDHENMFWYRQDPGLGLRLIYFSYDVKMKEKGDIPEGYSVSREKKERFSLILESASTNQTSMYLCASTSGRQGYTGELFFGEGSRLTVL.